The clone carrying this T cell receptor (beta chain) was counted a single time. Its matching antigen is unknown. V was pared by 2 bases and J by 0 bases, with 14 bases between. The CDR3 loop spans 17 amino acids. Germline loops: CDR1 MNHEY, CDR2 SMNVEV (reference sequence). The data are from a study of shared clonotypes between healthy human individuals. Study findings and constraints: The authors sampled blood alone, and tissue repertoires likely differ.

The naive CD8 fraction comprised CD45RO-negative cells positively selected for CCR7 and excluded terminally differentiated effector memory CD45RA+ cells. Donors, without exception, were Caucasian adults residing in Nashville, Tennessee. Method: immunoSEQ multiplex PCR; TCRdb's copy keeps in-frame clones and lacks some. The repertoire consists of around 2.1 million clones, with more than 85% occurring once and the leading ten covering 1.5% to 2%. The sequence was obtained from a man aged 18-30 years in good health. Some clones in this sample may be carry-over from other donors' samples. The chain uses TRBV27 and TRBJ1-5, with D maybe TRBD1 (5 bases). Sequencing was performed on naive CD8+ T cells from PBMCs. The CDR3 DNA follows: TGTGCCAGCAGTTTAAGGGGCCGGGGTAATAGCAATCAGCCCCAGCATTTT. Its protein is CASSLRGRGNSNQPQHF.